These 31 T cell receptor beta chains share one sample of origin, sequenced in a study of shared clonotypes between healthy human individuals. TCRdb's table, derived via immunoSEQ multiplex PCR, lists solely in-frame clones and lacks some. There are hundreds of thousands of clones in the sample; 90% to 97% occur only once, and approximately 0.06% lies in the top ten. Sequenced material: naive CD4+ T cells sorted from blood. Subset in this sample: CD45RA+ positively selected. The source is a woman aged 25 to 39 in good health.

The chain links TRBV4-2 to TRBJ2-1; TRBD2 aligns across 10 bases. CDR3 size: 15 residues. From germline, CDR1 is LGHNA and CDR2 YNFKEQ. The ends lost 0 bases at V and 9 bases at J; junction bases unmatched: 5. Written as DNA, the CDR3 is TGTGCCAGCAGCCAAGATGGCCTAGCGGGAGTTGAGCAGTTCTTC. Protein product: CASSQDGLAGVEQFF.

The rearrangement joins TRBV6-1 to TRBJ2-7, with 9 nucleotides matching TRBD1. The V segment lost 5 bases and the J segment 5 bases; nucleotides outside the gene matches: 7. The germline V gene encodes CDR1 MNHNS and CDR2 SASEGT. The CDR3 runs to 14 residues. The CDR3 sequence: CASSRDRVFHEQYF. Here the CDR3 DNA reads TGTGCCAGCAGTCGGGACAGGGTATTCCACGAGCAGTACTTC.

The V and J genes are TRBV4-1 and TRBJ2-2, with 10 bases lining up with TRBD2. After removal of 0 bases from V and 9 bases from J, the junction contained 7 bases not matched to a gene. Germline V gives CDR1 MGHRA, CDR2 YSYEKL. There are 16 residues in the CDR3. The CDR3 region has the DNA TGCGCCAGCAGCCAAGACGAGGGGACTAGCGATCGGGAGCTGTTTTTT. Its protein product is CASSQDEGTSDRELFF.

DNA for the CDR3: TGTGCCAGCAGTTTACGACAGGGGGGGTACGAGCAGTACTTC. Amino acid sequence: CASSLRQGGYEQYF. The V gene is TRBV27, the J gene TRBJ2-7; TRBD1 aligns across 9 bases. Looked up from germline, CDR1 is MNHEY and CDR2 is SMNVEV (reference sequence). The CDR3 is 14 amino acids. Trimming at V came to 2 bases and at J to 4 bases, leaving 3 bases not matched to a gene.

V gene TRBV28 combines with J gene TRBJ2-7; 9 bases agree with TRBD1. V dropped 9 bases and J dropped 2; count of bases not matched to a gene: 11. CDR1 is MDHEN and CDR2 is SYDVKM in the germline V gene. The CDR3 length is 15 residues. This CDR3 reads CASLSPGQGTYEQYF. Here the CDR3 DNA reads TGTGCCAGTTTGTCACCGGGACAGGGCACCTACGAGCAGTACTTC.

J is TRBJ2-7 and V is TRBV27; 8 nucleotides agree with TRBD2. The CDR3 is 13 residues long. V lost 0 bases and J lost 6; bases outside the gene matches: 1. Germline values: CDR1 MNHEY, CDR2 SMNVEV (reference sequence). CDR3 in amino acids: CASSLSSGSEQYF. The CDR3 nucleotides are TGTGCCAGCAGTTTATCCAGCGGGAGCGAGCAGTACTTC.

V and J are TRBV29-1 and TRBJ2-3; 9 bases are shared with TRBD1. Germline CDR1 and CDR2: SQVTM and ANQGSEA. With 7 bases clipped from V and 6 bases from J, the junction kept 11 bases outside the gene matches. The CDR3 is 14 residues long. The CDR3 nucleotides are TGCAGCGGGGCCGGGACAGGGTACTCCGATACGCAGTATTTT. This translates into CSGAGTGYSDTQYF.

The chain joins TRBV7-9 to TRBJ1-4; no firm D call. This CDR3 contains 13 residues. V was pared by 7 bases and J by 3 bases, with 9 bases between. Germline CDR1 SEHNR, CDR2 FQNEAQ (reference sequence). The CDR3 bases are TGTGCCAGCAACGCCGTCCCTAATGAAAAACTGTTTTTT. It translates to CASNAVPNEKLFF.

This chain uses TRBV5-1 with TRBJ1-3; D is possibly TRBD1 (5 bases). Trimming cost V 0 bases and J 0 bases, with 7 bases left between them. Germline V gene data show CDR1 as SGHRS and CDR2 as YFSETQ. CDR3 size: 15 residues. The CDR3 spells CASSLARDSGNTIYF. The DNA of the CDR3 is TGCGCCAGCAGCTTGGCCAGGGACTCTGGAAACACCATATATTTT.

The V call is TRBV18, the J call TRBJ1-6, with D possibly being TRBD1 (6 bases). CDR1 is KGHSH and CDR2 is LQKENI in the germline V gene. V lost 0 bases, J lost 7 bases, and 13 bases lay in between. This CDR3 spans 16 amino acids. For the CDR3, the DNA is TGTGCCAGCTCACCACCCTGGGCAGGGGCGAATTCACCCCTCCACTTT. Encoded protein: CASSPPWAGANSPLHF.

V gene TRBV19 combines with J gene TRBJ2-3; 7 nucleotides match TRBD2. Germline loops: CDR1 LNHDA, CDR2 SQIVND (reference sequence). This CDR3 comprises 15 residues. With V trimmed by 7 bases and J by 4 bases, 11 bases remained unmatched. CDR3 in amino acids: CASTPRVGGADTQYF. The CDR3, as DNA: TGTGCCAGTACCCCCAGGGTGGGGGGGGCAGATACGCAGTATTTT.

This chain uses TRBV5-4 with TRBJ1-1; D not resolved. The length of the CDR3 is 16 residues. V gave up 4 bases and J gave up 0 bases, with 16 bases separating them. Germline V lookup: CDR1 SGHNT, CDR2 YYREEE (reference sequence). CDR3 amino acids: CASSPGVGGMNTEAFF. Here the CDR3 DNA reads TGTGCCAGCAGCCCCGGGGTAGGCGGGATGAACACTGAAGCTTTCTTT.

The chain links TRBV2 to TRBJ2-7; 10 bases agree with TRBD2. Germline V gene sequence: CDR1 SNHLY, CDR2 FYNNEI. The V and J ends lost 5 bases and 7 bases, in that order; junction bases with no gene match: 14. This CDR3 has 16 amino acids. Written as DNA, the CDR3 is TGTGCCAGCAGTCCTACTCTAGCGGGAGTTGGGTGGGAGCAGTACTTC. Translated: CASSPTLAGVGWEQYF.

This clone was seen once. The chain employs TRBV4-1 and TRBJ2-4; TRBD2 agrees at 8 bases. The V gene end was trimmed by 4 bases and the J gene end by 0 bases; junction bases not matched to a gene: 14. This CDR3 is 19 amino acids long. Germline V gene sequence: CDR1 MGHRA, CDR2 YSYEKL. The CDR3 region has the DNA TGCGCCAGCAGCCTTGACGATCGTTCGGGGGGGTTAGCCAAAAACATTCAGTACTTC. Protein: CASSLDDRSGGLAKNIQYF.

The V gene is TRBV7-7, the J gene TRBJ2-1; a possible D gene is TRBD2 (6 bases). CDR3 size: 21 residues. CDR1 is SSHAT and CDR2 is FNYEAQ in the germline V gene (reference sequence). Trimming took off 1 base at V and 2 bases at J, with 27 bases between the two ends. The CDR3 sequence: CASSLELPGVGSGGTYNEQFF. CDR3 in DNA: TGTGCCAGCAGCTTAGAACTTCCGGGCGTAGGTTCTGGGGGGACCTACAATGAGCAGTTCTTC. The variable domain in full, with the rest retrieved from reference TRBV7-7 and TRBJ2-1, is GAGVSQSPRYKVTKRGQDVTLRCDPISSHATLYWYQQALGQGPEFLTYFNYEAQPDKSGLPSDRFSAERPEGSISTLTIQRTEQRDSAMYRCASSLELPGVGSGGTYNEQFFGPGTRLTVL.

V and J are TRBV19 and TRBJ1-4; no clear D. CDR3 length equals 18 residues. The germline gives CDR1 LNHDA, CDR2 SQIVND (reference sequence). V lost 1 base to trimming and J lost 0 bases, with 15 bases between them. CDR3 sequence: CASSIGASTLPTNEKLFF. As DNA, the CDR3 is TGTGCCAGTAGTATAGGGGCATCGACTCTTCCAACTAATGAAAAACTGTTTTTT.

The chain recombines TRBV2 with TRBJ2-7; D remains ambiguous. V was trimmed by 1 base and J by 4 bases, leaving 8 bases between them. The CDR3 is 13 amino acids. Germline CDR1 and CDR2: SNHLY and FYNNEI. This CDR3 is CASSEDRLYEQYF. The CDR3 coding sequence is TGTGCCAGCAGTGAAGACAGACTTTACGAGCAGTACTTC.

The rearrangement uses TRBV2 and TRBJ2-3, with TRBD2 matching 9 bases. Germline V gives CDR1 SNHLY, CDR2 FYNNEI. This CDR3 contains 14 residues. V shed 6 bases, J shed 5 bases, and the junction held 6 bases outside the gene matches. CDR3: CASSVAGVGDTQYF. The CDR3 DNA reads as TGTGCCAGCAGCGTAGCGGGAGTGGGAGATACGCAGTATTTT.

V usage is TRBV18 and J usage is TRBJ2-1; 9 bases match TRBD1. The CDR3 sequence is 16 residues long. Germline lookup yields CDR1 KGHSH and CDR2 LQKENI. Trimming removed 5 bases from V and 3 bases from J; junction bases left unmatched: 8. The CDR3 reads CASSDQGQGRYNEQFF. CDR3 in DNA: TGTGCCAGCTCAGACCAGGGACAGGGTCGCTACAATGAGCAGTTCTTC.

This chain links TRBV18 with TRBJ1-1, with 10 bases aligning to TRBD1. The V and J ends lost 2 bases and 4 bases, in that order; junction bases with no gene match: 1. The CDR3 extends over 14 amino acids. Germline CDR1 reads KGHSH; CDR2 reads LQKENI. The CDR3: CASSPDRGPTEAFF. The CDR3 DNA reads as TGTGCCAGCTCACCAGACAGGGGGCCCACTGAAGCTTTCTTT.

The rearrangement links TRBV27 to TRBJ1-5; no firm D call. The CDR3 length is 14 residues. The V end lost 5 bases, the J end lost 3 bases, and 11 bases lay between the germline ends. Germline assignment: CDR1 MNHEY and CDR2 SMNVEV (reference sequence). CDR3 region: CASSLTWNNQPQHF. Here the CDR3 DNA reads TGTGCCAGCAGTCTAACCTGGAACAATCAGCCCCAGCATTTT.

This chain connects TRBV7-9 to TRBJ2-7, with D possibly TRBD1 on 6 matching bases. Germline V gene sequence: CDR1 SEHNR, CDR2 FQNEAQ (reference sequence). Trimming pared 5 bases from V and 2 bases from J, leaving 19 bases between. The CDR3 extends over 16 amino acids. The CDR3 DNA is TGTGCCAGCAGCCTAGGGCCCCGGGACAAAACCTACGAGCAGTACTTC. It specifies CASSLGPRDKTYEQYF.

J is TRBJ2-2 and V is TRBV6-1; 7 positions agree with TRBD1. Germline V gene sequence: CDR1 MNHNS, CDR2 SASEGT. The CDR3 is 14 residues long. Unmatched junction bases numbered 9, after V lost 7 bases and J lost 7 bases. CDR3 sequence (DNA): TGTGCCAGCATAGGGGGCGCGGAAGTCGGGGAGCTGTTTTTT. This encodes CASIGGAEVGELFF.

CDR3 in amino acids: CASSFIPNTEAFF. The DNA for the CDR3 is TGTGCCAGCAGTTTTATACCGAACACTGAAGCTTTCTTT. The chain recombines TRBV6-5 with TRBJ1-1; D not resolved. The V and J ends lost 4 bases and 1 base respectively, with 7 bases between them. CDR3 length: 13 amino acids. The germline CDR1 and CDR2 sequences are MNHEY and SVGAGI.

A single count supports this clone. The CDR3 nucleotides are TGTGCCAGCCGGGAAGGGCCTTCCACAACTAGCACAGATACGCAGTATTTT. Translated: CASREGPSTTSTDTQYF. This sequence joins TRBV19 and TRBJ2-3; perhaps TRBD2 as D (5 bases). CDR3 length: 17 amino acids. V shed 9 bases and J shed 0 bases, with 22 bases lying between them. Per the germline V gene, CDR1 is LNHDA and CDR2 is SQIVND (reference sequence).

The gene calls are TRBV6-1 and TRBJ2-1; 7 bases agree with TRBD2. The V and J ends lost 4 bases and 10 bases, in that order; junction bases with no gene match: 10. The CDR3 length is 14 residues. CDR1 is MNHNS, CDR2 SASEGT, per germline. DNA for the CDR3: TGTGCCAGCAGTGCCGGGACTACCCGTGGAGAGCAGTTCTTC. Residues: CASSAGTTRGEQFF.

The chain couples TRBV2 to TRBJ1-5; no definite D call. Trimming stripped 7 bases from V and 7 bases from J, with 17 bases between. The CDR3 sequence is 14 residues long. In germline, CDR1 is SNHLY, CDR2 FYNNEI. The CDR3 region is CASNLGSQRQPQHF. The CDR3 DNA reads TGTGCCAGCAATTTGGGTTCCCAACGGCAGCCCCAGCATTTT.

The DNA for the CDR3 is TGTGCCAGCAGCCCCACAGGGATGGGGATGAACATTCAGTACTTC. This gives the protein CASSPTGMGMNIQYF. The chain employs TRBV7-2 and TRBJ2-4; D might be TRBD1 (6 bases). The CDR3 is 15 residues long. Germline V gene lookup returns CDR1 SGHTA and CDR2 FQGNSA. V shed 5 bases and J shed 7 bases, with 18 bases lying between them.

This clone was found once. Here the CDR3 DNA reads TGTGCCAGCGGACTTCCCTACGAGCAGTACTTC. Translated, it gives CASGLPYEQYF. The V gene is TRBV27, the J gene TRBJ2-5; possibly TRBD2 for D (5 bases). The end of the DNA is better explained by TRBJ2-7, so the J call may be wrong. Germline CDR1 MNHEY, CDR2 SMNVEV (reference sequence). This CDR3 region has 11 residues.

Concerning this clone: Other DNA variants within this sample encode the same CDR3. V is TRBV5-4 and J is TRBJ2-5; 9 positions match TRBD2. CDR1 is SGHNT and CDR2 is YYREEE in the germline V gene (reference sequence). The CDR3 has 16 amino acids. V shed 4 bases, J shed 5 bases, and the junction held 12 bases outside the gene matches. The CDR3 here is CASSRGLAGIQETQYF. CDR3 nucleotide sequence: TGTGCCAGCAGCCGCGGGCTAGCGGGGATCCAGGAGACCCAGTACTTC.

The chain is built from TRBV6-5 and TRBJ2-7; D is perhaps TRBD2 (6 bases). This CDR3 comprises 12 residues. Germline values: CDR1 MNHEY, CDR2 SVGAGI. V gave up 7 bases and J gave up 4 bases, with 11 bases separating them. CDR3 DNA sequence: TGTGCCAGCACCGAAGGGAGGTACGAGCAGTACTTC. Residues: CASTEGRYEQYF.